This T cell receptor beta chain was identified during a study of T cells expressing NK-cell markers. Study context: With respect to HCMV, seven of the eight sequenced donors were seropositive, and one was seronegative.

The germline gives CDR1 DFQATT, CDR2 SNEGSKA (reference sequence). This CDR3 region has 17 residues. As the method of synthesis, 5'RACE template switching with UMIs yielded TCR beta cDNA. Each CDR3 protein gets one entry in TCRdb, which reprocessed the 5' RACE reads and gives no DNA. The sample has 440,000 or so distinct CDR3 sequences. The sequenced sample was blood T cells: a sorted CD56 or NKG2C T cell subset, CD4+ or CD8+ T cells, or bulk PBMC T cells (not recorded which). The receptor was derived from a woman between 18 and 70 years old in good health. This chain links TRBV20-1 with TRBJ2-1; TCRdb's D call of TRBD2 is untestable without DNA. This chain's CDR3 is CSARGLAGRSSYNEQFF.